Described below is a single TCR beta chain sequence and its context. The specificity of this receptor is unknown. These data are taken from a study of cytomegalovirus exposure and HLA in healthy donors (dated by TCRdb to 2016 to 2017). With respect to the entire study: In an earlier analysis of around 540 of the donors, about 270 Gb of sequence data and 120 million or so unique TCR beta sequences from about 179 million T cells were reported. An earlier analysis of about 600 of the donors used high-throughput TCR beta sequencing to judge whether each TCR beta V gene segment behaved as functional or pseudogenic. High-throughput TCR immunosequencing, statistical association of individual TCRs with disease status, and machine learning were combined to predict cytomegalovirus infection status. Roughly 300 gigabases of sequencing data and approximately 80 million unique TCR sequences were included in an early release covering under 650 HLA-typed donors. Among the roughly 390 genotyped donors, around 81% belonged to the genetic ancestry cluster associated with self-reported Caucasian donors. Among 398 genotyped donors of the cohort, an average of approximately 220,000 unique TCR beta nucleotide sequences was sequenced per donor, of which about 19% were non-productive. The study aimed to test whether signatures of past pathogen exposure could be identified by cataloging public T cell receptors. Roughly 5 DR-DQ haplotypes were handled as single units for association and clustering, since linkage in the cohort was strong. Using immunosequencing, the study profiled T cell repertoires from fewer than 700 subjects and related those repertoires to cytomegalovirus serostatus. A separate validation cohort of over a hundred different subjects was used in addition to the roughly 720-subject first cohort. All discovery cohort repertoires had been generated on a single sequencing platform. A later analysis re-examined previously published TCR beta repertoires from more than 650 donors and added high-resolution HLA genotyping to investigate patterns of TCR occurrence. Rather than drawing on any new phenotypic data, the later analysis identified candidate immune exposures from TCR beta sequences and the way those sequences occurred across donors. Donor age, sex, ethnicity and CMV serostatus were compiled together with the repertoire data. HLA typing covered class I and class II loci at four-digit resolution. A later genetic analysis used genome-wide SNP genotypes for about 65% of the roughly 670 donors, treating that subset as a discovery cohort. The number of typed donors differed by locus: about 629-630 for A, B, C, DRB1 and DQB1; 500 to 550 for DQA1; 606 for DPA1; and some 430 for DPB1.

In total, approximately 690 healthy bone marrow donors made up the cohort. At the time of sampling, all cohort members were nominally healthy, though unrecorded immune exposures were likely present. The donor was CMV seropositive and belonged to the group of 250 to 350 seropositive cohort members. Every donor gave a peripheral blood sample, and the peripheral blood mononuclear cells from that sample were used for TCR beta sequencing. The Qiagen DNeasy Blood Extraction Kit was used to extract genomic DNA from the blood cell samples. Study-wide findings and limitations: In an earlier analysis of 587 of the donors, most TCR beta V segments appeared in productive rearrangements about 87% or about 30% of the time, broadly matching IMGT annotations. This cohort had only TCR beta chains sequenced, and the lack of alpha or paired-chain data limited which features could be detected. Three of the identified cytomegalovirus-associated TCR beta chains were confirmed in vitro to be specific for cytomegalovirus antigens. Because counts were too low, 15 or so rarely observed V segments, including chromosome 9 orphons, were excluded from the earlier analysis of under 650 of the donors. The presence/absence analyses assumed that sequencing depth was roughly uniform across donors, and that assumption may not be true. A further reported finding was that TCR beta sequences accurately predicted the HLA-A and HLA-B alleles for most subjects in the first cohort. In a later analysis, HLA-associated TCR beta chains showed more clonal expansion and lower generation probabilities than non-associated chains that were equally common. Because HLA typing was unavailable for some donors at each locus, only the typed subset was used in association tests. According to a later analysis, parvovirus B19, influenza, CMV and Epstein-Barr virus appeared linked to several top co-occurrence clusters. A later analysis found that TCR association rates varied across HLA loci, with DRB1 alleles showing the most associated TCRs and HLA-C alleles the fewest. Across donors, most TCR sequences were observed very rarely, whereas some public TCRs were present in many individuals. Correlated functional status among segregating V segments might be attributable to linkage disequilibrium, but an unknown experimental factor could not be ruled out. A later analysis found that most CMV-associated TCR beta chains appeared HLA-restricted, with HLA associations seemingly driven largely by CMV exposure. V-gene and J-gene trimming of TCR beta chains was associated with a missense DCLRE1C variant in a later genetic analysis, and the association was replicated in an independent cohort. Strong co-occurrence of HLA alleles, especially DR and DQ, made assigning TCR associations to individual alleles difficult. A total of about 150 TCR beta chains were listed by the study as associated with cytomegalovirus. The only immune exposure information available for the cohort was CMV serostatus. The 87-base-pair reads could not distinguish some IMGT-functional V segments, including TRBV6-2 and TRBV6-3, so those segments were excluded. Compared with the roughly 600-donor mean, donors in an Asian-associated ancestry cluster had fewer N-insertions in productive TCRs, according to a later genetic analysis. It was suggested by the authors that the approach could potentially be generalized to other disease states and immunological phenotypes. In both the original and validation cohorts, the classifier was reported to diagnose cytomegalovirus status with high specificity and sensitivity. A cluster of highly shared sequence variants was judged likely to represent a technical artifact of the sequencing pipeline. A later analysis associated about 17,000 TCR beta sequences with specific HLA alleles at a false discovery rate of 0.05.

Receptor amplification or capture employed the immunoSEQ multiplex PCR assay. The multiplex PCR relied on a mix of 60 forward primers for TCR Vbeta segments and 13 reverse primers for TCR Jbeta segments. The CDR3 region of rearranged TCR beta genes was amplified from genomic DNA by a multiplex PCR assay. The amplified TCR beta libraries were sequenced on the Illumina HiSeq System as 87-base-pair reads. Concerning the study's data processing: Across the 670 or so repertoires, a later analysis counted some 81 million unique TCR beta chains, roughly 11 million of which were shared by at least two donors. To remove PCR and sequencing errors, raw reads were error-corrected and collapsed into unique sequences using a nearest-neighbor algorithm that merged closely related sequences. CDR3 sequences were aligned to IMGT reference sequences to assign V, D and J gene segments. For a sequence to be retained, a match of at least six nucleotides to both a V gene segment and a J gene segment was required. Rearrangements were called productive when the CDR3 lacked stop codons and stayed in frame with V and J; all others were non-productive. CDR3 was defined according to IMGT convention as the region running from the second conserved V-encoded cysteine to the conserved J-encoded phenylalanine. In an earlier analysis of around 570 of the donors, sequences lacking an unambiguous match to a single V gene segment were excluded. An earlier analysis of some 500 of the donors classified V segments as functional when productive rearrangements were above 56.7% and as segregating when the standard deviation between donors was above 5%. To diagnose cytomegalovirus status from the catalog of TCR beta chain sequences, a statistical classification framework was built. V and J gene assignment, in a later analysis, came from comparing TCR nucleotide sequences with IMGT/GENE-DB human TR gene sequences. In a later analysis, CDR3 sequences and most-parsimonious VDJ recombination scenarios were assigned using the TCRdist pipeline. A later analysis defined each TCR beta chain by its CDR3 amino acid sequence plus V-gene family, and excluded reads lacking a unique V-gene family. A later analysis removed 592 highly shared, low-generation-probability nucleotide sequences to deal with suspected cross-contamination and a sequencing artifact. In a later analysis, a clonal expansion index was calculated for each public chain from normalized within-repertoire ranks of inferred template counts. In a later analysis, generation probabilities were computed using a VDJ recombination model fitted to out-of-frame rearrangements, and the results were checked against IGoR. In a later analysis, TCR-TCR, TCR-HLA and TCR-CMV co-occurrence was scored with hypergeometric tests, and a repertoire-size bias correction was applied to TCR pairs. False discovery rates were estimated in a later analysis by permuting HLA or CMV assignments 20 times. In a later analysis, co-occurring TCRs were grouped with DBSCAN, and TCRdist sequence similarity was added when clustering was performed within HLA-allele-positive subsets. For co-occurrence clustering, repertoires with fewer than 30,000 or more than 120,000 public chains were excluded, along with several repertoires with anomalous nucleotide sharing. In TCRdb, the immuneACCESS table is reduced to in-frame sequences with V and J assigned. These tables do not hold every clone; where another copy was compared, an unresolved V gene accounts for under half, and the others remain unexplained. The DNA was the basis for D and trimming; V, J and clone size are from that table. The table kept for this sample lists 200,000 to 250,000 clones. The ten largest clonotypes hold 1.1% of the sample.

The germline ends are 14 bases apart after V is trimmed by 6 bases and J by 5 bases. For CDR1 and CDR2, the germline V gene lists SGHNT and YENEEA. From cysteine to phenylalanine, the CDR3 is 13 amino acids long. Only the CDR3 DNA stays, 39 bases, in frame from base 1. Material for sequencing was PBMCs. The TCR comes from a girl aged 2-15 years in good health and CMV-seropositive. In this chain, TRBV11-3 is recombined with TRBJ2-7; TRBD1 is possibly the D segment (5 matching bases). DNA sequence: TGTGCCAGCAGTCAGGGAATAGGGCACGAGCAGTACTTC. Translation gives CASSQGIGHEQYF.